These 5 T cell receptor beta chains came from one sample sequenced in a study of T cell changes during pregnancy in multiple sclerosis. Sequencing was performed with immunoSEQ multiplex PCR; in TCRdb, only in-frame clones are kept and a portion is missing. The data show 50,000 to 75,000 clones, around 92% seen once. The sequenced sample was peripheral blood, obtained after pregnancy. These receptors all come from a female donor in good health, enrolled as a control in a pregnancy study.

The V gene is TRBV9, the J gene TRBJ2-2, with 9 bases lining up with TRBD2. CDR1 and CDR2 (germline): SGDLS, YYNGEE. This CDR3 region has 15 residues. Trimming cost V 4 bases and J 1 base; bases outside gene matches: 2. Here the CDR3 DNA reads TGTGCCAGCAGCCCTAGCGGGGTGAACACCGGGGAGCTGTTTTTT. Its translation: CASSPSGVNTGELFF.

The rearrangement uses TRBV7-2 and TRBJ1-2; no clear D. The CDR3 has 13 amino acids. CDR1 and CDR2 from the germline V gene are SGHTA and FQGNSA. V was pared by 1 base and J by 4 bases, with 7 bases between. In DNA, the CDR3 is TGTGCCAGCAGCTTAGAACTCCTCTATGGCTACACCTTC. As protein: CASSLELLYGYTF. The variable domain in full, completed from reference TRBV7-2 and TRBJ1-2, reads GAGVSQSPSNKVTEKGKDVELRCDPISGHTALYWYRQSLGQGLEFLIYFQGNSAPDKSGLPSDRFSAERTGGSVSTLTIQRTQQEDSAVYLCASSLELLYGYTFGSGTRLTVV.

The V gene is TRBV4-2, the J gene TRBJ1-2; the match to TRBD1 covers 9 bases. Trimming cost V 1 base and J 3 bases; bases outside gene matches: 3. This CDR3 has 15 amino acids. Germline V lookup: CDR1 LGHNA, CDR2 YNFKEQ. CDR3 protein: CASSQAGQGDYGYTF. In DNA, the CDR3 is TGTGCCAGCAGCCAAGCGGGACAGGGAGACTATGGCTACACCTTC.

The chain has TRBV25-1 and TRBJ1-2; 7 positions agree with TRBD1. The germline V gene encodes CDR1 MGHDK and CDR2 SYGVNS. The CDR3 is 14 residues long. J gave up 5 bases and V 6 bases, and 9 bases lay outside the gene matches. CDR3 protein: CASRETGTEYGYTF. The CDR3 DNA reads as TGTGCCAGCAGGGAAACCGGGACAGAATATGGCTACACCTTC.

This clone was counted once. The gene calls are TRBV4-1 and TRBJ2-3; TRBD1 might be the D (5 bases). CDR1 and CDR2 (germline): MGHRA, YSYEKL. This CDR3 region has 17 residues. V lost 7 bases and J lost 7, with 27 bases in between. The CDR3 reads CASNPWGTPRSRNTQYF. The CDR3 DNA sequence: TGCGCCAGCAATCCCTGGGGCACACCTCGATCTAGAAATACGCAGTATTTT.